This T cell receptor (beta chain) was retrieved from a study of blood T cell repertoires in COVID-19. Study details: Both acute and convalescent COVID-19 samples were obtained from the United States, Italy and Spain. Nucleic acid was either cDNA or gDNA, and it came from T cells, B-cell-depleted T cells, or PBMCs.

This CDR3 contains 18 residues. Germline values: CDR1 MGHRA, CDR2 YSYEKL. After removal of 3 bases from V and 6 bases from J, the junction contained 17 bases not matched to a gene. In the source study's methods: Reference gene primer amplification in the assay estimated nucleated cell counts. Here immunoSEQ multiplex PCR was the method, and the copy in TCRdb shows in-frame clones only, minus some. V and J calls and clone size are given by that table; D and trimming were obtained from the DNA. The profile covers approximately 81,000 clones, with around 91% appearing a single time and 1.5% to 2% taken by the ten largest.

The V call is TRBV4-1, the J call TRBJ2-1; TRBD2 matches 7 bases. The TCR sequence derives from a woman aged 45 to 65 in a cohort sampled during active COVID-19. Sequenced material: peripheral blood. The CDR3 DNA follows: TGCGCCAGCAGCCATGTAGAAGGGAGGGCCTCCCCCTCCAATGAGCAGTTCTTC. Translating gives CASSHVEGRASPSNEQFF.